This T cell receptor (beta chain) was sequenced in a study of control samples from healthy donors and cancer patients. Assay: immunoSEQ multiplex PCR; the TCRdb copy retains only in-frame clones and omits some. The sample lists tens of thousands of clones, around nine tenths occurring once. The receptor's source is a man aged 45-65 years in good health. Sequenced input: blood.

CDR3 sequence (DNA): TGTGCCAGCAGCCCAATCCCAGGGCGGGGCACTGAAGCTTTCTTT. As protein: CASSPIPGRGTEAFF. The chain has TRBV7-2 and TRBJ1-1; possible D gene TRBD1, 5 bases. Germline values: CDR1 SGHTA, CDR2 FQGNSA. The CDR3 totals 15 residues. V lost 5 bases to trimming and J lost 4 bases, with 17 bases between them.